This T cell receptor (beta chain) originates from a study of T cells in Graves' hyperthyroidism and ophthalmopathy. Researchers took RNA transcripts and amplified the TCR beta CDR3 regions from them. With the HTBI primer set, the TCR CDR3 went through a first round of RT-PCR. TCRdb fed the multiplex PCR reads into MiXCR, producing one record per CDR3 protein. The sample shows 530,000 or so distinct CDR3 sequences, around 42% of them seen only once. The study's findings and limits: It was a median about 7.1 months before onset that the model predicted ophthalmopathy.

This clonotype was seen a single time. The antigen remains undetermined. V was trimmed by 6 bases and J by 3 bases, leaving 15 bases between them. Germline assignment: CDR1 SGHVS and CDR2 FNYEAQ. The CDR3 length is 15 residues. This clonotype was sampled from a woman aged 18-29 years with Graves' hyperthyroidism. The V call is TRBV7-6, the J call TRBJ2-1; no clear D. Input material: peripheral blood or thyroid tissue (not recorded which). The DNA of the CDR3 is TGTGCCAGCAGTGTAATGACGGCCGGCTACAATGAGCAGTTCTTC. It specifies CASSVMTAGYNEQFF.